This entry describes one T cell receptor (beta chain). Its antigen remains unidentified. These data are taken from a study of Ad26.COV2.S vaccination and SARS-CoV-2 variants. Study in general: Ad26.COV2.S shots went into the muscle once or twice, 56 days apart. Study-wide results and caveats: Spike-specific TCR breadth in vaccine recipients exceeded that seen in placebo recipients. Possibly, TCR breadth and depth analyses underestimated total T cell responses. After vaccination, reports described spike-specific CD8+ and CD4+ T cell responses as showing substantial breadth.

Treatment denoted: some 20 received Ad26.COV2.S at low or high dose, single or two shots; 5 received placebo; per-sample allocation not given. Samples came from day 63 after the first vaccine or placebo injection. CDR3 length: 15 residues. CDR1 SGHNT and CDR2 YYREEE come from the germline V gene (reference sequence). Trimming took 0 bases from V and 4 from J, leaving 13 bases between them. This table comes from immunoSEQ multiplex PCR, and its TCRdb copy is limited to in-frame clones, with some not included. The sample records more than 300,000 clones, 80% to 90% being singletons. Source: peripheral blood, taken in a trial of Ad26.COV2.S vaccine versus placebo. The clonotype comes from a person between 18 and 60 years old who received the Ad26.COV2.S COVID-19 vaccine or a placebo. The J gene is TRBJ1-1, the V gene TRBV5-4; tentative D call: TRBD1 (6 bases). The CDR3 sequence is CASSLDQGRSTEAFF. The CDR3 nucleotides read TGTGCCAGCAGCTTGGACCAGGGGCGGTCCACTGAAGCTTTCTTT.